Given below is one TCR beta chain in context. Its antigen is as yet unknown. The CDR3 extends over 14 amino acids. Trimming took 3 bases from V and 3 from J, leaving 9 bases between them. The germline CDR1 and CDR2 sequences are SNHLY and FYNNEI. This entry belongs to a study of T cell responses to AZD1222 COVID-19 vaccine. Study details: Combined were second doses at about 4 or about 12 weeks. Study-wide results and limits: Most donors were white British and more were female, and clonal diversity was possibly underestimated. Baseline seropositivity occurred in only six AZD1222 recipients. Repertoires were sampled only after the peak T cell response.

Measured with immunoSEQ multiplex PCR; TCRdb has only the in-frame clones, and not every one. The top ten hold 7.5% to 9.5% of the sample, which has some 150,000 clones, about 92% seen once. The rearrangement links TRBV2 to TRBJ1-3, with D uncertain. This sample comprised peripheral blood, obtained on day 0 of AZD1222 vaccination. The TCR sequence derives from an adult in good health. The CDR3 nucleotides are TGTGCCAGCAGTGAGGAAAGCTTTGGAAACACCATATATTTT. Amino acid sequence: CASSEESFGNTIYF.